This TCR beta chain came from a study of CD8 T cells in Susac syndrome. The CDR3 covers 12 residues. Trimming took off 4 bases at V and 4 bases at J, with 8 bases between the two ends. Per germline, CDR1 SNHLY and CDR2 FYNNEI. RNA was extracted with the RNeasy kit, and a quantity of about 0.5 to 1 ug was reverse transcribed using random hexamers. TCRdb analysed the immunoSEQ multiplex PCR reads with MiXCR anew, one entry per CDR3 protein. The table shows hundreds of thousands of distinct CDR3 sequences, with 90% to 95% occurring only once. Those who served as multiple sclerosis controls were treatment-naive patients with stable or active relapsing-remitting disease.

The V and J genes are TRBV2 and TRBJ2-7; D ambiguous. The sequence was collected from a human donor with multiple sclerosis. The source material was CD8+ T cells from PBMCs. CDR3 residues: CASSVSAYEQYF. Written as DNA, the CDR3 is TGTGCCAGCAGTGTTTCGGCTTACGAGCAGTACTTC.